This T cell receptor (beta chain) was recorded in a study of vaccination and CD4 T cells after COVID-19 (dated by TCRdb to the early 2020s). In the study overall: Convalescent patients had a positive SARS-CoV-2 result on nasal swab PCR, and of these patients, some 10 had mild disease and one had severe disease. Post-COVID blood samples from convalescent patients were collected a median of roughly 100 days after diagnosis, with a range of 35 to 161 days. Two doses of either the Pfizer-BioNTech BNT162b2 vaccine (n=8) or the Moderna mRNA-1273 vaccine (n=2) were administered to participants. In roughly 10 COVID-19 convalescent patients and a handful of infection-naive healthy vaccine recipients, the spike-specific CD4+ TCR repertoire before mRNA vaccination was compared with the repertoire after mRNA vaccination. Control cultures used a CEFX viral epitope pool as positive control, an HIV-1 Nef peptide pool as negative control, or no peptide. In the convalescent cohort there were six males and four females, among whom were two Hispanic individuals, seven Caucasians, two Asians and one multiracial person. The time from the second vaccine dose to post-vaccine blood sampling had a median of roughly 79 days and ranged from roughly 12 to 250 days. A few convalescent patients were sampled both early after vaccination (day 14) and late after vaccination (days 161 to 241). Culture stimuli were overlapping spike peptide pools from SARS-CoV-2 and from the common cold coronaviruses HCoV-NL63, HCoV-OC43 and HCoV-229E. The full study reports these points: In convalescent patients, a median around 89% of post-vaccine SARS-CoV-2-reactive clones were detected only after vaccination, suggesting vaccine-specific priming. Of the vaccine-specific clones found in convalescent patients, nearly all (304 of 307) were mono-reactive for SARS-CoV-2 spike instead of being cross-reactive with common cold coronaviruses. The study included relatively few convalescent patients and did not analyze early timepoints after natural infection. Although the median number of SARS-CoV-2-reactive clonotypes went up from approximately 20 after infection to 35 to 40 after vaccination, the increase was not significant.

The time point label, read with the paper, signifies: late sampling 161 to 241 days after vaccination in a few convalescent patients. The treatment or condition label of this sample denotes: roughly ten-day PBMC culture with coronavirus spike peptide pools or control peptides (ViraFEST assay). The ViraFEST assay, used in the study, expanded antigen-specific T cells with peptide pools and then identified the expanded clonotypes through TCR sequencing. The convalescent patients' positive SARS-CoV-2 PCR tests fell between March and December 2020, which was before the Alpha, Beta and Delta variants emerged in the United States. PBMCs were cultured at a few million per well in IMDM supplemented with around 5.5% human AB serum and about 10 IU/ml IL-2, with around 10 ug/ml peptide pools added. Half of the culture medium was replaced with fresh IL-2-containing medium on days 3 and 7. Once the cells had been in culture for less than 11 days, the EasySep CD4+ T cell isolation kit was used to isolate CD4+ T cells by negative selection. PBMCs were separated from whole blood using Ficoll-Paque Plus gradient centrifugation and then either used fresh or cryopreserved at -140C. Each culture condition was generally run in triplicate wells.

The protocol used for the library was PCR. TCR sequencing of DNA from cultured CD4+ T cells used the Oncomine TCR Beta short-read assay at the Johns Hopkins FTIC core. Genomic DNA was extracted from the cultured CD4+ T cells with the QIAamp micro DNA kit. Oncomine TCR Beta libraries made from cultured CD4+ T cells were pooled using unique dual indexes and sequenced on an Illumina iSeq 100. As for the authors' bioinformatics: Non-productive sequences were filtered out, and CDR3s that did not start with C, did not end with F or W, or were shorter than 7 amino acids were discarded. Antigen-specific clonotypes were identified with the MANAFEST web application by comparing peptide-stimulated wells with reference and other culture wells. An FDR below 0.05, an odds ratio above 5, and a productive frequency above 0.1% in at least two of three replicate wells were required for clones to be considered positive. Cross-reactive clonotypes were defined as significantly expanded in both SARS-CoV-2 spike wells and at least one common cold coronavirus spike condition. Similarity between CDR3 sequences was evaluated in R version 3.6.1 using Levenshtein distances (stringdist) and unrooted phylogenetic trees (ape). Using fastp trimming at Q25 and MiXCR clonotype assembly, TCRdb reanalyzed the public sequencing data and kept in-frame beta chains. Rows are unified per CDR3 protein, each entry keeping the most common DNA and genes. The V and J calls follow TCRdb's processing rather than the paper's. The sample data list around 15,000 distinct CDR3 sequences, and around 50% of these were observed just once. 15% to 20% of the sample lies in the top ten.

A distance of 19 bases separates the germline ends of V and J, which lose 3 bases and 5 bases respectively. From the cysteine through the phenylalanine, the CDR3 covers 17 amino acids. Only the CDR3 DNA stays, 51 bases, in frame from base 1. CDR1 MNHNS and CDR2 SASEGT are derived from the germline V gene. Concerning this clonotype: Its antigen is unknown. Base-call qualities are not available, and no considerably larger clone is one nucleotide away.

The sample consisted of CD4+ T cells from blood, cultured in vitro, taken about 7 months after SARS-CoV-2 vaccination. Recombination linked TRBV6-1 to TRBJ2-2; the best D guess is TRBD2, with 5 bases matching. This TCR was recovered from a human donor who had recovered from COVID-19. The CDR3 region: CASSEARTWVATGELFF. The sequenced DNA is TGTGCCAGCAGTGAGGCGAGGACTTGGGTTGCAACCGGGGAGCTGTTTTTT.